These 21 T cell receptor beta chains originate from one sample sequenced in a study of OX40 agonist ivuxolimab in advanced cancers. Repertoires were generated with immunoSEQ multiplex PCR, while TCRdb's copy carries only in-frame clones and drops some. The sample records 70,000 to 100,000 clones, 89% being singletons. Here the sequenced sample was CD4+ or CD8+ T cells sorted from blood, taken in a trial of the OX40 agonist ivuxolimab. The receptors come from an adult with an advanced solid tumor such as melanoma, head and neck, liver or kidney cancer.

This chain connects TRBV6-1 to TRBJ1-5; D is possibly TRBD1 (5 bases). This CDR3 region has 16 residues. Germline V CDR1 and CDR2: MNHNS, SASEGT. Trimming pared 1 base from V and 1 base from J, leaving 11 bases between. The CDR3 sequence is CASSEVGGSSNQPQHF. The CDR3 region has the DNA TGTGCCAGCAGTGAAGTGGGGGGGTCGAGCAATCAGCCCCAGCATTTT.

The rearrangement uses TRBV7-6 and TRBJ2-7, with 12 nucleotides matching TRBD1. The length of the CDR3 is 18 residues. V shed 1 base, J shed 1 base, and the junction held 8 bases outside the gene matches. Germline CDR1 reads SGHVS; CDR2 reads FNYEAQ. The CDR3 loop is CASSLGGQGAGLSYEQYF. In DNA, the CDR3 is TGTGCCAGCAGCTTAGGGGGACAGGGGGCGGGATTGTCCTACGAGCAGTACTTC. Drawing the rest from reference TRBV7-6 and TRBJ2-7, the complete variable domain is GAGVSQSPRYKVTKRGQDVALRCDPISGHVSLYWYRQALGQGPEFLTYFNYEAQQDKSGLPNDRFSAERPEGSISTLTIQRTEQRDSAMYRCASSLGGQGAGLSYEQYFGPGTRLTVT.

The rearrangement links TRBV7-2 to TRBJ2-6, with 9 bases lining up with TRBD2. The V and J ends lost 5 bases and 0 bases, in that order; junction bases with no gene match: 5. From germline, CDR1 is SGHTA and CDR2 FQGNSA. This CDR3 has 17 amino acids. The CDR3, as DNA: TGTGCCAGCAGCGAGACTAGCGGTCACTCTGGGGCCAACGTCCTGACTTTC. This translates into CASSETSGHSGANVLTF.

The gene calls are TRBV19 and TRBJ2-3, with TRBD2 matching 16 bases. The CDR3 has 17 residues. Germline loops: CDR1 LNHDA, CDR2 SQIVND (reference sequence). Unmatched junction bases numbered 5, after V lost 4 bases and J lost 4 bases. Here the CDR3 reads CASSTGLAGGTADTQYF. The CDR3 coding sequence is TGTGCCAGTAGTACGGGACTAGCGGGAGGGACTGCAGATACGCAGTATTTT.

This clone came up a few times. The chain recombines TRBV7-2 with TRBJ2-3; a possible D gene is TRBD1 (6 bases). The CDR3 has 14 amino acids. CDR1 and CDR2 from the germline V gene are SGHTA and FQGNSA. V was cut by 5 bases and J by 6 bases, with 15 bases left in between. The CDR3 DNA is TGTGCCAGCAGCGTTACTACAGGGCGTGATACGCAGTATTTT. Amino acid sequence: CASSVTTGRDTQYF.

The CDR3, as DNA: TGTGCCAGCAGCCAACACAGGGAGTACGAGACCCAGTACTTC. Encoded protein: CASSQHREYETQYF. The chain recombines TRBV14 with TRBJ2-5, with D maybe TRBD1 (6 bases). The V and J ends lost 2 bases and 5 bases respectively, with 12 bases between them. This CDR3 spans 14 amino acids. Per the germline V gene, CDR1 is SGHDN and CDR2 is FVKESK.

The DNA for the CDR3 is TGTGCCAGCAGCGTAGCCCTAGCGGGAGTGGGGGAGCAGTACTTC. Its protein product is CASSVALAGVGEQYF. The chain couples TRBV9 to TRBJ2-5; TRBD2 agrees at 10 bases. CDR1 is SGDLS, CDR2 YYNGEE, per germline. The CDR3 totals 15 residues. J gave up 11 bases and V 0 bases, and 10 bases lay outside the gene matches.

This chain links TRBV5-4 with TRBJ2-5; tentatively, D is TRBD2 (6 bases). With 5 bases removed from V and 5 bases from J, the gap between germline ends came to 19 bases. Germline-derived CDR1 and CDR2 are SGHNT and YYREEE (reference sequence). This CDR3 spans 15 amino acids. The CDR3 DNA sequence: TGTGCCAGCAGTCCCGGGTCTGCGGGGTGGGAGACCCAGTACTTC. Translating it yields CASSPGSAGWETQYF.

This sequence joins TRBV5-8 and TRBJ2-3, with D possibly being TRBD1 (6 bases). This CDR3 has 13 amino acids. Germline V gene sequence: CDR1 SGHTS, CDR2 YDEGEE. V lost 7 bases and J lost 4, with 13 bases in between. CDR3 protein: CASGSGVSDTQYF. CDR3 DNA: TGTGCCAGCGGATCAGGGGTCTCAGATACGCAGTATTTT.

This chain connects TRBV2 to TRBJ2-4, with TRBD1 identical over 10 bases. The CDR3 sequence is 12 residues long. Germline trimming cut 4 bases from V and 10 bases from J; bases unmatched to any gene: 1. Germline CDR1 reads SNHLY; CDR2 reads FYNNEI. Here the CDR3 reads CASSGDRGIQYF. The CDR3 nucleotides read TGTGCCAGCAGTGGGGACAGGGGTATTCAGTACTTC.

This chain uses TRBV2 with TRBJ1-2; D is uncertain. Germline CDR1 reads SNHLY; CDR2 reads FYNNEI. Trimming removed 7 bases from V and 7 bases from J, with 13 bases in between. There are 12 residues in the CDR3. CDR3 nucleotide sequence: TGTGCCAGCACTCTTGAAACGGCTGGCTACACCTTC. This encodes CASTLETAGYTF.

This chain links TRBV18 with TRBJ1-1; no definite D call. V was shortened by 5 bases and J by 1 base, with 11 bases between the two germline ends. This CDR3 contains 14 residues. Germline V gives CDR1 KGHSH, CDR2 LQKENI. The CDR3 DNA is TGTGCCAGCTCATCAAGGGTCGGGAACACTGAAGCTTTCTTT. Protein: CASSSRVGNTEAFF.

CDR3 region: CASSLTGTSGKTSTDTQYF. The CDR3, as DNA: TGTGCCAGCAGCTTAACCGGGACTAGCGGAAAGACTAGCACAGATACGCAGTATTTT. The chain has TRBV7-6 and TRBJ2-3, with 11 bases fitting TRBD2. The V segment lost 2 bases and the J segment 0 bases; nucleotides outside the gene matches: 10. The germline V gene encodes CDR1 SGHVS and CDR2 FNYEAQ. This CDR3 spans 19 amino acids.

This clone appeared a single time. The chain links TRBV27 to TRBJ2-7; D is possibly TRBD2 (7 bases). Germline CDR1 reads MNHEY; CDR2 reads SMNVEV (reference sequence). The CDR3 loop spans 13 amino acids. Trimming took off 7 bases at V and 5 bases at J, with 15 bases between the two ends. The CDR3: CASMDGGRDEQYF. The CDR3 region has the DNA TGTGCCAGCATGGACGGGGGGCGAGACGAGCAGTACTTC.

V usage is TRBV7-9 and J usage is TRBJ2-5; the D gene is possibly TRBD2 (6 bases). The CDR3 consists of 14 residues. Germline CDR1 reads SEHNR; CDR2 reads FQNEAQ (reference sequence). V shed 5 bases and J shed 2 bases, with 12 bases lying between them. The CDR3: CASSPPGLQETQYF. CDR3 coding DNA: TGTGCCAGCAGCCCACCGGGACTGCAAGAGACCCAGTACTTC.

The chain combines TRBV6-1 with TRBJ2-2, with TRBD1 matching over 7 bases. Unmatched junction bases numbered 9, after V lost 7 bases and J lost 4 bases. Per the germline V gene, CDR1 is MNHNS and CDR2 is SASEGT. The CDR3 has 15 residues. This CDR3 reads CASMKGAYSTGELFF. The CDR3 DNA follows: TGTGCCAGCATGAAGGGGGCTTATAGCACCGGGGAGCTGTTTTTT.

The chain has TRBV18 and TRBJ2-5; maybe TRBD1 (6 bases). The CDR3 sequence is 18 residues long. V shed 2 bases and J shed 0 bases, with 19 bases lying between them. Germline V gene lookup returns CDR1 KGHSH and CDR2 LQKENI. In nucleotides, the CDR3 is TGTGCCAGCTCACCAAACCCTACAGGGCCGAACGACCAAGAGACCCAGTACTTC. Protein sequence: CASSPNPTGPNDQETQYF.

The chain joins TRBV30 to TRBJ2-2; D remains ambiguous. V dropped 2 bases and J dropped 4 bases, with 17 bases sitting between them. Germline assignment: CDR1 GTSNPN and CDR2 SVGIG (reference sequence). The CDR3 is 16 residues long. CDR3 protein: CAWSKNSPRITGELFF. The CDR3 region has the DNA TGTGCCTGGAGTAAAAACAGTCCAAGGATCACCGGGGAGCTGTTTTTT.

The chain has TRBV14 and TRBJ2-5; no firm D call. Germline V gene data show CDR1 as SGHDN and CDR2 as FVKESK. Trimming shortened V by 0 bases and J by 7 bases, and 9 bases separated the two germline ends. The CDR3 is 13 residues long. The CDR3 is CASSQDYVGTQYF. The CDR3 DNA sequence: TGTGCCAGCAGCCAAGATTACGTAGGGACCCAGTACTTC.

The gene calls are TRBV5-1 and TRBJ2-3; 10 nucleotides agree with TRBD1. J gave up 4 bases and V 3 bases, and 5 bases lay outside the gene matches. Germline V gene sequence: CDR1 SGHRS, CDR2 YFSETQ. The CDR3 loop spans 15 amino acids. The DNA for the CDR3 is TGCGCCAGCAGCTGGAGACAGGGGGCAGCAGATACGCAGTATTTT. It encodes CASSWRQGAADTQYF.

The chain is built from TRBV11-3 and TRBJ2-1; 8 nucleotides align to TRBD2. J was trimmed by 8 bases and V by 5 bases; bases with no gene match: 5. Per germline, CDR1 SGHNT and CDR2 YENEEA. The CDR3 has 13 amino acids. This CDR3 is CASSGTSSHEQFF. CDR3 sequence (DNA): TGTGCCAGCAGCGGGACTAGTTCCCATGAGCAGTTCTTC.